This T cell receptor (beta chain) came from a study of CD8 T cells in ankylosing spondylitis. The authors made TCR beta libraries by quantitative 5'-RACE with molecular barcodes. MiXCR, applied by TCRdb to the 5' RACE reads, yields one record per CDR3 protein. The table has 85,000 to 100,000 distinct CDR3 sequences, roughly 8.8% seen once; the top ten hold 4.5% to 5.5%. V was shortened by 3 bases and J by 5 bases, with 7 bases between the two germline ends. Germline V gene data show CDR1 as SGHTA and CDR2 as FQGNSA. CDR3 length: 13 amino acids. The study, taken as a whole, reports: In reactive arthritis synovial fluid and blood, some motif variants had been reported before. Clones that were linked to disease were CD8+ and were relatively rare in peripheral blood.

Concerning this clonotype itself: Its antigen is unknown.

The V call is TRBV7-2, the J call TRBJ2-2, with D perhaps TRBD1 (6 bases). The clonotype comes from a male donor with ankylosing spondylitis or in good health (not recorded which). The sample taken for sequencing was blood, either unsorted or a sorted T cell fraction (not recorded which). DNA of the CDR3: TGTGCCAGCAGCTTCGGGACAACCGGGGAGCTGTTTTTT. Translated, it gives CASSFGTTGELFF.